This T cell receptor beta chain was sequenced in a study of shared clonotypes between healthy human individuals. Study-level background: CD4 naive and memory got three plates each, CD8 naive two, CD8 memory one.

Concerning this clone itself: As yet, its antigen is unknown.

Study conclusions and caveats: Clonotypes not shared had lower generation probabilities than those common to all four donors.

At the deep level, the assay was run. Data came from immunoSEQ multiplex PCR; TCRdb stores just in-frame clones and leaves some out. In the table there are some 2,100,000 clones, 95% of which are singletons. Germline values: CDR1 MNHEY, CDR2 SVGAGI. V was cut by 3 bases and J by 5 bases, with 16 bases left in between. The CDR3 loop spans 15 amino acids. The sequence was collected from a man aged 18 to 30 in good health. The source material was naive CD4+ T cells sorted from blood. Subset specified: CD45RA+ positively selected. The rearrangement links TRBV6-5 to TRBJ1-2, with no clear D. CDR3 sequence: CASSYEGTGRYGYTF. CDR3 coding DNA: TGTGCCAGCAGTTATGAGGGAACGGGGAGGTATGGCTACACCTTC.